Each of the 4 T cell receptor beta chains below was sequenced from the same sample in a study of T-cell memory formation after mild COVID-19. One entry per CDR3 protein, called by TCRdb with MiXCR from the 5' RACE reads. The profile shows roughly 240,000 distinct CDR3 sequences, roughly 17% of them singletons. The source material was PBMCs or a T cell subset sorted from them (not recorded which). Receptor source: a man aged 18 to 35 who had mild COVID-19 (a few samples of this study predate the infection). Cell type and time point are not known.

This clonotype showed up just a few times. The V call is TRBV7-2, the J call TRBJ2-7; possible D gene TRBD2, 6 bases. V lost 1 base, J lost 3 bases, and 10 bases lay in between. CDR1 and CDR2 (germline): SGHTA, FQGNSA. The CDR3 extends over 14 amino acids. CDR3: CASSLGSGHYEQYF. The DNA for the CDR3 is TGTGCCAGCAGCTTAGGTAGCGGACACTACGAGCAGTACTTC.

The V and J genes are TRBV28 and TRBJ2-3; the D call may be TRBD1 or TRBD2 (5 bases each). V shed 5 bases and J shed 0 bases, with 12 bases lying between them. The CDR3 has 15 residues. The germline CDR1 and CDR2 sequences are MDHEN and SYDVKM. CDR3: CASSPGAESTDTQYF. CDR3 DNA sequence: TGTGCCAGCAGTCCCGGGGCAGAGAGCACAGATACGCAGTATTTT. Based on the CDR3 plus reference TRBV28 and TRBJ2-3, the full variable domain is DVKVTQSSRYLVKRTGEKVFLECVQDMDHENMFWYRQDPGLGLRLIYFSYDVKMKEKGDIPEGYSVSREKKERFSLILESASTNQTSMYLCASSPGAESTDTQYFGPGTRLTVL.

This chain connects TRBV5-1 to TRBJ1-5, with a possible D match to TRBD1 (6 bases). V lost 4 bases and J lost 2, with 13 bases in between. The CDR3 contains 15 residues. CDR1 SGHRS and CDR2 YFSETQ come from the germline V gene. This chain's CDR3 is CASSPGDNRNQPQHF. The CDR3 DNA reads as TGCGCCAGCAGCCCTGGGGACAATCGCAATCAGCCCCAGCATTTT.

This chain uses TRBV20-1 with TRBJ2-1; 7 nucleotides align to TRBD2. The J segment lost 3 bases and the V segment lost 3 bases, leaving 5 bases of the junction unmatched. Germline CDR1 DFQATT, CDR2 SNEGSKA (reference sequence). This CDR3 comprises 14 residues. CDR3 sequence (DNA): TGCAGTGCTAGGGCCCGGGACTACTACAATGAGCAGTTCTTC. Translated: CSARARDYYNEQFF.